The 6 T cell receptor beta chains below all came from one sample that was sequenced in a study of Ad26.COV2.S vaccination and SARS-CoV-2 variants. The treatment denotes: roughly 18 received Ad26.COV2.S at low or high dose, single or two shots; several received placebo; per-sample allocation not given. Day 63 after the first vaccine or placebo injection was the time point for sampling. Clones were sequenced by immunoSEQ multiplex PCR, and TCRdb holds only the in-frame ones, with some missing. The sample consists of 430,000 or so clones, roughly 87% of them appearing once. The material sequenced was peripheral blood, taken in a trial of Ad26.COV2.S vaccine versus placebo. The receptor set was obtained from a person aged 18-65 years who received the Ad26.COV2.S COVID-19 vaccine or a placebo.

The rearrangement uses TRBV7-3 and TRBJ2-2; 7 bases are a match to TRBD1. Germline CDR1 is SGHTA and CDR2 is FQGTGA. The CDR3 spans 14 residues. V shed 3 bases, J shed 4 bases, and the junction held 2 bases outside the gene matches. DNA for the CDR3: TGTGCCAGCAGCTTGACAGGGTCCACCGGGGAGCTGTTTTTT. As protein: CASSLTGSTGELFF. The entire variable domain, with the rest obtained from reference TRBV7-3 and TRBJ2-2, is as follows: GAGVSQTPSNKVTEKGKYVELRCDPISGHTALYWYRQSLGQGPEFLIYFQGTGAADDSGLPNDRFFAVRPEGSVSTLKIQRTERGDSAVYLCASSLTGSTGELFFGEGSRLTVL.

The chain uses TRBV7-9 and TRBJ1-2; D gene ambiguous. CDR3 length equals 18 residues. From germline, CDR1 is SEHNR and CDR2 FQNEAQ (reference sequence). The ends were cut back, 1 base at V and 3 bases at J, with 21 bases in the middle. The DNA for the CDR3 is TGTGCCAGCAGCTTAGTGTACCAGGTTGTAGCGTCCTACTATGGCTACACCTTC. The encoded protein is CASSLVYQVVASYYGYTF.

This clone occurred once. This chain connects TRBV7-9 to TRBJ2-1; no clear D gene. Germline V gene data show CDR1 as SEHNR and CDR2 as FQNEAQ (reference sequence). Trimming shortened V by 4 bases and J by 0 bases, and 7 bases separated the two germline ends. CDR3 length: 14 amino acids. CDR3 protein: CASSSSSSYNEQFF. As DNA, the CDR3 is TGTGCCAGCAGCTCCTCAAGCTCCTACAATGAGCAGTTCTTC.

In DNA form, the CDR3 reads TGCAGTGCTAGTGGGGCTAGCGGGGGGCCATCTGGGGCCAACGTCCTGACTTTC. This translates into CSASGASGGPSGANVLTF. This chain links TRBV20-1 with TRBJ2-6; TRBD2 matches at 11 bases. The trim removed 3 bases at V and 1 base at J, leaving 8 bases unmatched. CDR1 is DFQATT and CDR2 is SNEGSKA in the germline V gene (reference sequence). There are 18 residues in the CDR3.

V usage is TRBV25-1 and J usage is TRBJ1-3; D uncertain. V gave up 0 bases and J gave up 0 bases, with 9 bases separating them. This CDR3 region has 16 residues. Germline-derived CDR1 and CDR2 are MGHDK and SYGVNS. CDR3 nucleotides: TGTGCCAGCAGTGAATACGGGAGATACTCTGGAAACACCATATATTTT. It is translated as CASSEYGRYSGNTIYF. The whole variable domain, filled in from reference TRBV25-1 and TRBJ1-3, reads EADIYQTPRYLVIGTGKKITLECSQTMGHDKMYWYQQDPGMELHLIHYSYGVNSTEKGDLSSESTVSRIRTEHFPLTLESARPSHTSQYLCASSEYGRYSGNTIYFGEGSWLTVV.

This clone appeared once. The DNA of the CDR3 is TGTGCCAGCAGTCACTCCCAACTAGCGGGGGGCCTATCCTCCTACGAGCAGTACTTC. Encoded protein: CASSHSQLAGGLSSYEQYF. The chain couples TRBV4-2 to TRBJ2-7; 12 bases align to TRBD2. Germline V gives CDR1 LGHNA, CDR2 YNFKEQ. V lost 6 bases, J lost 0 bases, and 15 bases stayed unmatched. This CDR3 comprises 19 residues.